The TCR beta chain described here comes from a study of cytotoxic CD8 clonotypes in ibrutinib-treated CLL (dated by TCRdb to 2020 to 2022). About the study as a whole: In this cohort, about 15 patients were treatment-naive and ten to twelve were relapsed/refractory, while approximately 18 had unmutated IGHV. An average of around 260,000 productive templates and tens of thousands of productive rearrangements was obtained per sample. Longitudinal samples were obtainable from about 30% of the roughly 86 participants in the trial. Response samples were obtained after a median of roughly eleven months of treatment, with a range of roughly 6 to 40 months. Cryopreserved peripheral blood mononuclear cells were collected before treatment, at response, and at either disease progression or sustained remission. Partial responses were observed in roughly 25 patients and complete responses in 2; after a median follow-up of roughly 72 months, remission was maintained in 15 or so patients and progression was observed in roughly twelve. The paper as a whole reports these results and caveats: At baseline, clonality was higher than in age-matched healthy donors and showed a strong correlation with circulating CD8+ T-cell counts. Sampling times were not matched between sustained-remission and progressing patients, and lymph node repertoires were not studied. Clonality increased at ibrutinib response, stayed stable in sustained remission, and fell back toward baseline at progression. Public clonotypes were rare and either shrank or stayed stable during treatment, and the rise in clonality at ibrutinib response reflected expansion of private clonotypes.

Each clonotype received, on average, 10x coverage in deep resolution sequencing performed on a MiSeq, where the target depth lay between 1 in 1 million and 1 in 200,000 T cells. TCR beta libraries were generated with the immunoSEQ hsTCRB Kit. Concerning the study's data processing: ImmunoSEQ Data Assistant and ImmunoSEQ Analyzer were used for data analysis, and V, D and J genes were assigned according to IMGT definitions. Clonality, which ranges from 0 to 1, was calculated by subtracting the normalized Shannon entropy of productive rearrangement frequencies from one. Only overrepresented clonotypes making up at least 0.05% of each patient's repertoire were included in the public clonotype analysis. Some 14 age-matched healthy donor repertoires from immuneACCESS served as clonality controls. TCRdb's version of the immuneACCESS table is confined to in-frame rearrangements and falls short of the full clone set. An unresolved V gene accounts for under half of the shortfall where checked; the remainder is of unknown origin. The DNA was the basis for D and trimming; V, J and clone size are from that table. For this sample there are around 27,000 clones; around 52% appear just once. Approximately 4.7% of the sample is taken by the ten largest.

V gives up 0 bases and J gives up 2 bases, and the segment between their germline ends measures 17 bases. From its cysteine to its phenylalanine, the CDR3 spans 17 amino acids. Only CDR3 DNA remains: 51 bases, in frame from the first base. As encoded in the germline V gene, CDR1 is SGDLS while CDR2 is YYNGEE. A single count supports this clone. Its antigen target is currently unknown. It has no much larger one-base neighbor in the sample; base qualities were not kept. For TCR beta library preparation, roughly 2 micrograms of genomic DNA was extracted from cryopreserved PBMCs. Longitudinal blood samples from CLL patients on ibrutinib monotherapy underwent high-throughput TCR beta sequencing. Patients were enrolled in a phase 2 open-label single-center ibrutinib monotherapy trial.

The V and J genes are TRBV9 and TRBJ1-1; the D gene is perhaps TRBD1, from 6 matching bases. The clonotype was recovered from a human donor with chronic lymphocytic leukemia. Sample: PBMCs, taken before ibrutinib treatment. The DNA sequence is TGTGCCAGCAGCGTAGCAGGGGCGGTGGGGGTCAACACTGAAGCTTTCTTT. This translates into CASSVAGAVGVNTEAFF.